This T cell receptor (beta chain) was sequenced during a study of spatial heterogeneity in lung cancer (dated by TCRdb to between 2018 and 2021). General notes on the study: Beta-chain transcripts were consistently detected in greater numbers than alpha-chain transcripts, which likely reflects a higher abundance of beta-chain transcripts. At surgery, some 220 tumor regions, almost 65 matched nontumor lung samples and fewer than 60 PBMC samples were TCR-sequenced for both alpha and beta chains. In the raw uncorrected reads, each unique combination of TCR and UMI appeared on average more than ten times. The study linked features of the TCR repertoire to counts of nonsynonymous mutations, which were determined by whole-exome sequencing of tumor tissue. In non-small cell lung cancer, the study made a quantitative comparison of TCR alpha and beta repertoires among multiple tumor regions, matched nontumor lung and blood. Overall study results and their limits: Additional single-cell paired TCR alpha and beta sequencing was considered necessary to confirm, at a functional level, the hypothesis that regional TCRs recognize regional mutations. Ubiquitous expanded tumor TCRs were found in blood more often at tumor resection than at routine follow-up.

Libraries came from 5' RACE. Instrument on record: NextSeq 500. To allow correction of PCR and sequencing errors, the TCR library protocol tagged every TCR cDNA molecule with a unique molecular identifier. The original methods were these. TCR identification, UMI-based error correction and CDR3 extraction were performed with Decombinator tools. TCRs above a frequency of 2 per 1,000, corresponding to the top 1% of the tumor frequency distribution, were defined as expanded. Rényi diversity was computed with the R vegan package after subsampling each repertoire 100 times to 5,000 TCRs. CDR3 similarity networks were built from amino acid triplet string-kernel similarity, connecting CDR3s with pairwise similarity above 0.82. The public reads were run again by TCRdb, first through fastp at Q25 and then through MiXCR, and only productive beta chains were kept. Each record represents a unique CDR3 protein, reported with the most common genes and DNA among its rows. For this entry, the V and J calls and clone size follow TCRdb and not the study's own pipeline. The sample data list tens of thousands of distinct CDR3 sequences, and about 5% of these were observed just once. The ten top clones hold 30% to 35% of the sample.

Looking up the germline V gene yields CDR1 SGHVS and CDR2 FNYEAQ. V trim: 5 bases; J trim: 0 bases; unmatched bases: 5. Counted from cysteine to phenylalanine, this CDR3 has 16 amino acids. CDR3 DNA only is kept here, 48 bases in frame from base 1. This clonotype showed up just a few times. It has no known antigen specificity. Per-base qualities were not stored, and no clone one base away is much larger. In the paper's terms, the time point label means: sample taken at primary tumor resection. The donors were about 71 patients from the lung TRACERx cohort who had early-stage, untreated non-small cell lung cancer. For TCR sequencing, whole RNA was extracted from tumor and nontumor lung tissue, or from cryopreserved PBMC samples, and no cell sorting was done. Only patients with enough RNA available from two or more tumor regions were chosen for TCR sequencing.

The clonotype was recovered from a male donor with early-stage non-small cell lung cancer. The chain was built from TRBV7-6 and TRBJ2-3; a stretch of 10 junction bases matches TRBD2. The sample was PBMCs, taken at surgery. The nucleotide sequence is given as TGTGCCAGCAGCATCTTAGCGGGAGGCAGCACAGATACGCAGTATTTT. This gives the protein CASSILAGGSTDTQYF.